A selection of T cell receptor beta chains follows, all from one sample in a study of cytomegalovirus exposure and HLA in healthy donors. This table comes from immunoSEQ multiplex PCR, and its TCRdb copy is limited to in-frame clones, with some not included. In the table there are over 150,000 clones, roughly 79% of which are singletons. Source material: PBMCs. The source is a male donor in good health and CMV-seronegative. The conserved cysteine and the conserved F or W are not part of the CDR3 here. D genes are given only for firm matches.

V gene	D gene	J gene	CDR3 protein
TRBV6-5	.	TRBJ1-1	ASSYTEGNTEAF
TRBV6-6	.	TRBJ2-3	ASSYFGEPDTQY
TRBV30	TRBD1	TRBJ1-5	AWSPGQGNQPQH
TRBV28	.	TRBJ2-3	ASSNTFTDTQY
TRBV30	TRBD2	TRBJ2-7	AWSVASGVYEQY
TRBV6-5	TRBD1	TRBJ1-5	ASSSGTGNNQPQH
TRBV6-4	TRBD1	TRBJ1-1	ASSPGQGNTEAF
TRBV25-1	.	TRBJ2-1	ASRGVALYNEQF
TRBV7-2	.	TRBJ1-3	ASVGPTGAGNTIY
TRBV29-1	.	TRBJ1-1	SVERDTTEAF
TRBV7-2	TRBD1	TRBJ2-2	ASSRGRLTGAGELF
TRBV28	TRBD1	TRBJ1-2	ASSTQGAIGYT
TRBV28	TRBD2	TRBJ2-1	ASSLLRERQQEQF
TRBV5-6	.	TRBJ1-1	ASSSIRGAAEAF
TRBV4-1	.	TRBJ2-7	ASSQEGGSYEQY
TRBV19	TRBD2	TRBJ2-1	ASSISRGGVYEQF
TRBV6-1	.	TRBJ2-3	ASRWGGTDTQY
TRBV5-5	TRBD1	TRBJ1-4	ASSFSGGDGEKLF
TRBV23-1	TRBD1	TRBJ1-5	ASRADREVDNQPQH
TRBV7-3	TRBD1	TRBJ1-1	ASSPGQGSEAF
TRBV30	TRBD2	TRBJ2-1	AWTTLGLAGNEQF
TRBV9	TRBD1	TRBJ1-3	ASSDDRGSGNTIY
TRBV28	.	TRBJ1-4	ASSFANEKLF
TRBV18	.	TRBJ2-7	ASSPPMTNYEQY
TRBV25-1	TRBD2	TRBJ2-1	ASSDRDYYNEQF
TRBV25-1	.	TRBJ1-6	ASSEFRSPLH
TRBV27	.	TRBJ2-3	ASTRRGTDTQY